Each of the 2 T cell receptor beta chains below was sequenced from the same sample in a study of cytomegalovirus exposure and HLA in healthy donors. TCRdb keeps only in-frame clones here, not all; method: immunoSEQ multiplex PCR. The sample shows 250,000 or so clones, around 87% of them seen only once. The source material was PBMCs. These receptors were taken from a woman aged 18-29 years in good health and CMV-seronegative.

In DNA, the CDR3 is TGCGCCAGCAGCTTGTGGTCAGGGCAGGAGAACTATGGCTACACCTTC. Translation: CASSLWSGQENYGYTF. The genes are TRBV5-1 and TRBJ1-2; perhaps TRBD1 as D (5 bases). Germline V lookup: CDR1 SGHRS, CDR2 YFSETQ. This CDR3 spans 16 amino acids. Trimming shortened V by 1 base and J by 2 bases, and 15 bases separated the two germline ends.

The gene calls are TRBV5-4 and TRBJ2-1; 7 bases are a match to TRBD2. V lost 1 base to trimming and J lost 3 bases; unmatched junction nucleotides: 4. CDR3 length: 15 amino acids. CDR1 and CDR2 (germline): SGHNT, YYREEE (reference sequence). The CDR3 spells CASSLTGLRYNEQFF. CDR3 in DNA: TGTGCCAGCAGCTTGACGGGACTACGCTACAATGAGCAGTTCTTC.